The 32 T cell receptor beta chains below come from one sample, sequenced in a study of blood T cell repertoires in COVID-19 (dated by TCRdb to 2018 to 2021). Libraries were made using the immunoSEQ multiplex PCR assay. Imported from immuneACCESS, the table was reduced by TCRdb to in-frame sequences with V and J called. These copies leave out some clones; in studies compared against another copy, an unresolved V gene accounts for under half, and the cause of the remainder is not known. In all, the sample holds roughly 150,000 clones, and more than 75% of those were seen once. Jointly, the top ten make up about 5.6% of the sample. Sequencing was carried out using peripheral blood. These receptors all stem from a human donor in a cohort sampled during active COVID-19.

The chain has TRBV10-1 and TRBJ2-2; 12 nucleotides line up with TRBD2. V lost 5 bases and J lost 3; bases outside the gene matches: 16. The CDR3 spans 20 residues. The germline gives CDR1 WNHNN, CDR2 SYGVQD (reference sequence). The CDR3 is CASSPWTSGVIDRDTGELFF. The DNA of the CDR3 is TGCGCCAGCAGTCCTTGGACTAGCGGGGTGATAGATAGGGACACCGGGGAGCTGTTTTTT.

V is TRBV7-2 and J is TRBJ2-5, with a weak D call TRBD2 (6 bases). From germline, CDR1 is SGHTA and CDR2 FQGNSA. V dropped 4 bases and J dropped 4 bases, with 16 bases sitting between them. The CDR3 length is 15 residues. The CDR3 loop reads CASSSQGLYSETQYF. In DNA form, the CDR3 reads TGTGCCAGCAGCTCCCAGGGACTGTACTCAGAGACCCAGTACTTC.

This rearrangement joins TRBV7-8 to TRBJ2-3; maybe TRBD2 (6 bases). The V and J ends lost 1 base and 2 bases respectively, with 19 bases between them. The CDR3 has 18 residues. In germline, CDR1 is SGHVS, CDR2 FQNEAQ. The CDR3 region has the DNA TGTGCCAGCAGCTTAGAGCCCATGGTAGCGGAATTCACAGATACGCAGTATTTT. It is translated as CASSLEPMVAEFTDTQYF. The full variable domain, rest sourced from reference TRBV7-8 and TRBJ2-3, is GAGVSQSPRYKVAKRGQDVALRCDPISGHVSLFWYQQALGQGPEFLTYFQNEAQLDKSGLPSDRFFAERPEGSVSTLKIQRTQQEDSAVYLCASSLEPMVAEFTDTQYFGPGTRLTVL.

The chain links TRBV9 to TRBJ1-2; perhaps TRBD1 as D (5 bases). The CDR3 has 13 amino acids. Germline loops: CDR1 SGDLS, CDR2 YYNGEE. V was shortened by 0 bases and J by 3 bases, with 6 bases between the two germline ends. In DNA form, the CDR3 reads TGTGCCAGCAGCGTAGTGACAGACTATGGCTACACCTTC. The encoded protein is CASSVVTDYGYTF.

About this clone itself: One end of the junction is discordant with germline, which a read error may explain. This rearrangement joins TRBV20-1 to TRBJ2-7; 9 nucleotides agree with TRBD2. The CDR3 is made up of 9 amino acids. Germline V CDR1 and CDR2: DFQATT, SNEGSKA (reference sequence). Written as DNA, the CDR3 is TGCAGTGCTAGGGGACTAGCAGGCTTC. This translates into CSARGLAGF.

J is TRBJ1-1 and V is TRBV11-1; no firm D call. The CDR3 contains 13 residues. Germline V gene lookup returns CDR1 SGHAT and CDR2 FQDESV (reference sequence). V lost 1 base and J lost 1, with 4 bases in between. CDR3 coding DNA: TGTGCCAGCAGCTTAGGACAGAACACTGAAGCTTTCTTT. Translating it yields CASSLGQNTEAFF.

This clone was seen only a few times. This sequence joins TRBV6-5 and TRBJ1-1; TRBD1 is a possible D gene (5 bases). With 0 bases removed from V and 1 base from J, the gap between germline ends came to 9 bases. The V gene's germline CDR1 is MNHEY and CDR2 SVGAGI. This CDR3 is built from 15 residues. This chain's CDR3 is CASSYSGGGNTEAFF. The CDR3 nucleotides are TGTGCCAGCAGTTACTCGGGCGGGGGGAACACTGAAGCTTTCTTT.

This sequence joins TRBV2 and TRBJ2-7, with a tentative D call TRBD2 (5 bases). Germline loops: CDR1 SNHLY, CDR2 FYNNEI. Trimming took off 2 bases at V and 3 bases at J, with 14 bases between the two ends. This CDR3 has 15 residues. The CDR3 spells CASSETARASYEQYF. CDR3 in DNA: TGTGCCAGCAGTGAAACGGCGCGGGCTAGCTACGAGCAGTACTTC.

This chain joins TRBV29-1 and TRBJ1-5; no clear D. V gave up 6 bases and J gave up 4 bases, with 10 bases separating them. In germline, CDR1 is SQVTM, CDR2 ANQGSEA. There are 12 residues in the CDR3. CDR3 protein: CSVREGNQPQHF. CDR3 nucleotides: TGCAGCGTAAGGGAGGGAAATCAGCCCCAGCATTTT.

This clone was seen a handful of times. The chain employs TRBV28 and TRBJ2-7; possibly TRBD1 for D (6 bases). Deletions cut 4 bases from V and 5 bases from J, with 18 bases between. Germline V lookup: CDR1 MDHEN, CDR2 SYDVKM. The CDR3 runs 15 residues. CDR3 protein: CASSSPWQGINEQYF. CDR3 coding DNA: TGTGCCAGCAGTTCCCCTTGGCAGGGGATAAACGAGCAGTACTTC.

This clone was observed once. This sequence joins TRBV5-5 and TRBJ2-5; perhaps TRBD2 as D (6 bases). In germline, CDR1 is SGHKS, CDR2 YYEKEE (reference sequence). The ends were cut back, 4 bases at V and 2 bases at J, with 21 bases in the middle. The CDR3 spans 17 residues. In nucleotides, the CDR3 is TGTGCCAGCAGCGATTGGGGGGTAGGGACCGCACAAGAGACCCAGTACTTC. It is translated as CASSDWGVGTAQETQYF.

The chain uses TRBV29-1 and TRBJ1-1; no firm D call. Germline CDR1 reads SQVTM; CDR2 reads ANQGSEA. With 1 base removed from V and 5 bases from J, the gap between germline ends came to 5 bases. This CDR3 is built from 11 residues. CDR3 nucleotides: TGCAGCGTTGAAGTTGCGACTGAAGCTTTCTTT. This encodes CSVEVATEAFF.

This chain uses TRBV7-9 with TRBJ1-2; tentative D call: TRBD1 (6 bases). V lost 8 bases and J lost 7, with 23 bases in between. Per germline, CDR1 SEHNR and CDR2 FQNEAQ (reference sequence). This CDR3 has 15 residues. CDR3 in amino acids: CASGTNKRGDSGYTF. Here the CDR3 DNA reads TGTGCCAGCGGGACAAACAAAAGGGGAGACAGTGGCTACACCTTC.

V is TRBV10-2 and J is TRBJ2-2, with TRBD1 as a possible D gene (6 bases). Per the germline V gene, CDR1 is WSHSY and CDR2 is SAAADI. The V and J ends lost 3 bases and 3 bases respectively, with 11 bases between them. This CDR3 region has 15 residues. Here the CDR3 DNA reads TGCGCCAGCAGTGAACAGGGAGTGGACACCGGGGAGCTGTTTTTT. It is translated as CASSEQGVDTGELFF.

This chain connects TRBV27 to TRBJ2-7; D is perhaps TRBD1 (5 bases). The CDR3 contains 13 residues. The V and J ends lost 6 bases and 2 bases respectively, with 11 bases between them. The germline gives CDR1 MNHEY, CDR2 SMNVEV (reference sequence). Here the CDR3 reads CASSRQNAYEQYF. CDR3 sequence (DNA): TGTGCCAGCAGCCGACAGAACGCCTACGAGCAGTACTTC.

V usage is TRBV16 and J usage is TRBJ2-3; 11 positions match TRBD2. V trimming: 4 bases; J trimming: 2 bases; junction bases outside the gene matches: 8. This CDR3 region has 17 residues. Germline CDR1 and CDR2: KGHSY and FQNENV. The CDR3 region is CASSPQGGLAATDTQYF. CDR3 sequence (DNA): TGTGCCAGCAGCCCTCAAGGGGGACTAGCGGCCACAGATACGCAGTATTTT.

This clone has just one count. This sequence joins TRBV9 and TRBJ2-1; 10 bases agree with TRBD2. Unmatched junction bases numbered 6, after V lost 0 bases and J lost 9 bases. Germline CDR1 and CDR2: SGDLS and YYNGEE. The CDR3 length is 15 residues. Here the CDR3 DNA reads TGTGCCAGCAGCGTAGGGGGGACTAGCGAGCGTGAGCAGTTCTTC. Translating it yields CASSVGGTSEREQFF.

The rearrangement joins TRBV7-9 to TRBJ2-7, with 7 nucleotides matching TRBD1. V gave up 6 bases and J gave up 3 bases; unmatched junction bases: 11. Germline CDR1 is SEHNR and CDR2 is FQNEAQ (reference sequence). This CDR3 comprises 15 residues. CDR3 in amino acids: CASSTTGTAFYEQYF. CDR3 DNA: TGTGCCAGCAGTACAACCGGGACAGCGTTCTACGAGCAGTACTTC.

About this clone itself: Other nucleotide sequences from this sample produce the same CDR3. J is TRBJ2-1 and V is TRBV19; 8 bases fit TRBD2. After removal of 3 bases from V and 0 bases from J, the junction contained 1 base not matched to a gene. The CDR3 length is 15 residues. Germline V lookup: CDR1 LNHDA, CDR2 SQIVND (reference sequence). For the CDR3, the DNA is TGTGCCAGTAGTATCAGCGGGAGCTCCTACAATGAGCAGTTCTTC. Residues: CASSISGSSYNEQFF. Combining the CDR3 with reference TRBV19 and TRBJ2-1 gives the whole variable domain DGGITQSPKYLFRKEGQNVTLSCEQNLNHDAMYWYRQDPGQGLRLIYYSQIVNDFQKGDIAEGYSVSREKKESFPLTVTSAQKNPTAFYLCASSISGSSYNEQFFGPGTRLTVL.

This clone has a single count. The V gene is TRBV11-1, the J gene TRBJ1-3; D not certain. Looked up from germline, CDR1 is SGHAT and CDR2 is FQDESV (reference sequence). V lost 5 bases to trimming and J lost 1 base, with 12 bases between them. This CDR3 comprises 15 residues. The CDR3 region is CASSANRGSGNTIYF. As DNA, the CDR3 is TGTGCCAGCAGCGCAAACCGAGGTTCTGGAAACACCATATATTTT.

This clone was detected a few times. The CDR3 here is CASSQYSTSGITDTQYF. CDR3 coding DNA: TGTGCCAGCAGCCAATACTCGACTAGCGGAATCACAGATACGCAGTATTTT. The chain joins TRBV14 to TRBJ2-3; 9 nucleotides match TRBD2. Germline V gene data show CDR1 as SGHDN and CDR2 as FVKESK. The CDR3 covers 17 residues. Trimming at V came to 2 bases and at J to 2 bases, leaving 8 bases not matched to a gene.

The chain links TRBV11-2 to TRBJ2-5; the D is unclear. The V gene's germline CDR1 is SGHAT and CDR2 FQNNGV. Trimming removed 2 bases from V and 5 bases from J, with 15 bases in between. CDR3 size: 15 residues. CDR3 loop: CASSLHQLSVETQYF. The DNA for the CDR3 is TGTGCCAGCAGCTTACACCAGTTGAGCGTGGAGACCCAGTACTTC.

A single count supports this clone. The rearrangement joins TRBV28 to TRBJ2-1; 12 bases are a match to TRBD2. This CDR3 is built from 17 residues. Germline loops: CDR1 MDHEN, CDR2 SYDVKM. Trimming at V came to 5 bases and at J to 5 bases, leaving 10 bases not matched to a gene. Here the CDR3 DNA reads TGTGCCAGCAGTCCCCCCCGTCTAGCGGGGGGGCACAATGAGCAGTTCTTC. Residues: CASSPPRLAGGHNEQFF. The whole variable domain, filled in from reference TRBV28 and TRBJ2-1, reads DVKVTQSSRYLVKRTGEKVFLECVQDMDHENMFWYRQDPGLGLRLIYFSYDVKMKEKGDIPEGYSVSREKKERFSLILESASTNQTSMYLCASSPPRLAGGHNEQFFGPGTRLTVL.

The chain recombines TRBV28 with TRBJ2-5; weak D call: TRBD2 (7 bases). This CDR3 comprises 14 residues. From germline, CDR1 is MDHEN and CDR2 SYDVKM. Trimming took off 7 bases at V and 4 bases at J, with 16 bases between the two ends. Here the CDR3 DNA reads TGTGCCAGCAAACCGTTCGGGGGGCGAGAGACCCAGTACTTC. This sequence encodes CASKPFGGRETQYF.

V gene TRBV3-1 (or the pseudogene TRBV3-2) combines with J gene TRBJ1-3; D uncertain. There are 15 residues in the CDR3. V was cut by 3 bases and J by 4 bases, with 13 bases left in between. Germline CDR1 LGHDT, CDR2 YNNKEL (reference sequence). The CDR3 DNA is TGTGCCAGCAGCCATGTAGGTGGCGGCGGAAACACCATATATTTT. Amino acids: CASSHVGGGGNTIYF.

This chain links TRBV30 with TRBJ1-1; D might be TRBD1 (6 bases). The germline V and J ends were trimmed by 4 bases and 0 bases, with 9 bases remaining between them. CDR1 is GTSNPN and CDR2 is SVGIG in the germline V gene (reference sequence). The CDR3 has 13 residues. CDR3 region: CAWIGGLNTEAFF. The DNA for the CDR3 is TGTGCCTGGATAGGGGGTTTGAACACTGAAGCTTTCTTT.

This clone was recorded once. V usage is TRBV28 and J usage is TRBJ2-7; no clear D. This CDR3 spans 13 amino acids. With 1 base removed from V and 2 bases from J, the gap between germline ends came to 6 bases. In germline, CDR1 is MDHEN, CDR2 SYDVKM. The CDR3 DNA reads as TGTGCCAGCAGTTTATACCAGACCTACGAGCAGTACTTC. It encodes CASSLYQTYEQYF.

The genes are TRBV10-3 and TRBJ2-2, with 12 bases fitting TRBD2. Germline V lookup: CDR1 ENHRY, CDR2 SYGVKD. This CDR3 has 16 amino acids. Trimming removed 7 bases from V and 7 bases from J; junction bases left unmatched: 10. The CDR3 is CAIKLAGGRLNGELFF. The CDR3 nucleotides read TGTGCCATCAAGCTAGCGGGAGGGCGGCTGAACGGGGAGCTGTTTTTT.

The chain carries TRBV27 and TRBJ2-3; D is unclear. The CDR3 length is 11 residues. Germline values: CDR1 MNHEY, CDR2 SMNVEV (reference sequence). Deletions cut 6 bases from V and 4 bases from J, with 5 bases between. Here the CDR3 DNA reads TGTGCCAGCAGCCTAGCAGATACGCAGTATTTT. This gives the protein CASSLADTQYF.

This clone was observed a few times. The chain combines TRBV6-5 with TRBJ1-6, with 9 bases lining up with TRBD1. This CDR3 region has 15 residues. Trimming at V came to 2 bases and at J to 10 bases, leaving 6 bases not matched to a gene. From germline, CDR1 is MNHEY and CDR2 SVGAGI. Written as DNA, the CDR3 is TGTGCCAGCAGTTACACTACAGGGGGCGACTCACCCCTCCACTTT. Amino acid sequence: CASSYTTGGDSPLHF.

The CDR3 region is CASSIGAGAQEQYF. CDR3 bases: TGTGCCAGTAGTATCGGCGCGGGAGCGCAAGAGCAGTACTTC. The genes are TRBV19 and TRBJ2-7; 7 nucleotides agree with TRBD2. Germline V gives CDR1 LNHDA, CDR2 SQIVND (reference sequence). J gave up 7 bases and V 3 bases, and 9 bases lay outside the gene matches. CDR3 length: 14 residues. The whole variable domain, filled in from reference TRBV19 and TRBJ2-7, reads DGGITQSPKYLFRKEGQNVTLSCEQNLNHDAMYWYRQDPGQGLRLIYYSQIVNDFQKGDIAEGYSVSREKKESFPLTVTSAQKNPTAFYLCASSIGAGAQEQYFGPGTRLTVT.

CDR3 in DNA: TGTGCCAGCAGCCCCCCCGGACTAGGGGCAGGAAATGAGCAGTTCTTC. This encodes CASSPPGLGAGNEQFF. The chain uses TRBV7-9 and TRBJ2-1; 7 bases match TRBD2. The V and J ends lost 5 bases and 7 bases, in that order; junction bases with no gene match: 14. In germline, CDR1 is SEHNR, CDR2 FQNEAQ (reference sequence). The CDR3 contains 16 residues.